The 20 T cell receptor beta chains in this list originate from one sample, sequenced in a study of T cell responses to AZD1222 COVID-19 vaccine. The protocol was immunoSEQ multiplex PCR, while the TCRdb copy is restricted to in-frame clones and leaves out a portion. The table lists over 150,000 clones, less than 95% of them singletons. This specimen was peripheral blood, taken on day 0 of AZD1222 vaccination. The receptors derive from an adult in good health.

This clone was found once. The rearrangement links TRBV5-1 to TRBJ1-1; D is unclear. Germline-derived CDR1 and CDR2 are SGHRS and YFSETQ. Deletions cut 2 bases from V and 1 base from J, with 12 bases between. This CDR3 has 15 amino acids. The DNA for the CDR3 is TGCGCCAGCAGCTTACAAGAAAACCCGAACACTGAAGCTTTCTTT. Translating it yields CASSLQENPNTEAFF.

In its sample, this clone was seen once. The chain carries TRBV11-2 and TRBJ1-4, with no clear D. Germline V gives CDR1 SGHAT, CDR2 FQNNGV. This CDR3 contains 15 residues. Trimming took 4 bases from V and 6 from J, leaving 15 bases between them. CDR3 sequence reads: CASSSGWGLDEKLFF. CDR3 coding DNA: TGTGCCAGCAGCTCCGGGTGGGGATTGGATGAAAAACTGTTTTTT.

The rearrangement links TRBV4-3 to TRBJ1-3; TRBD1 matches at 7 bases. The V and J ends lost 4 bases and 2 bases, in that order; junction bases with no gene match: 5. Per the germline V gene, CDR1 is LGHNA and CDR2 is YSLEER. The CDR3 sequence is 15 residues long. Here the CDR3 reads CASSRGDSPGNTIYF. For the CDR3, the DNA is TGCGCCAGCAGCCGAGGGGACAGCCCTGGAAACACCATATATTTT.

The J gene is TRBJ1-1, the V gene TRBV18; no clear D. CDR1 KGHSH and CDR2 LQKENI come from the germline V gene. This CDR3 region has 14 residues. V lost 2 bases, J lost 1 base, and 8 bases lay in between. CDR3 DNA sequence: TGTGCCAGCTCACCAAGGCACGGGAACACTGAAGCTTTCTTT. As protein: CASSPRHGNTEAFF.

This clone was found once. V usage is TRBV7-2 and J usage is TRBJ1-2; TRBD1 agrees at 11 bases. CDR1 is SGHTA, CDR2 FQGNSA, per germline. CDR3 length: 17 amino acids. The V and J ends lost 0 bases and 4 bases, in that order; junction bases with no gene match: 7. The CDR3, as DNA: TGTGCCAGCAGCTTAGCTGCGGACAGGGGGCAGGGCTATGGCTACACCTTC. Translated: CASSLAADRGQGYGYTF.

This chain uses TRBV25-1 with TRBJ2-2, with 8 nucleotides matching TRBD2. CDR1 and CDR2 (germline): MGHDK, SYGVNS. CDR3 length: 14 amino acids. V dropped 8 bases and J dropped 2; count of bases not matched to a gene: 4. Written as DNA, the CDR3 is TGTGCCAGCTTTAGCGGGGTCAACACCGGGGAGCTGTTTTTT. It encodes CASFSGVNTGELFF.

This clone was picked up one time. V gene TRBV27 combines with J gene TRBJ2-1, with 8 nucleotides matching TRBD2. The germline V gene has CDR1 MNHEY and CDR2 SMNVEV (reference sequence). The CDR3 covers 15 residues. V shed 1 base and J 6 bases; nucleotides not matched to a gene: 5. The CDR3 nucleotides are TGTGCCAGCAGTTTATGGGGGACTAGGATCAATGAGCAGTTCTTC. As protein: CASSLWGTRINEQFF.

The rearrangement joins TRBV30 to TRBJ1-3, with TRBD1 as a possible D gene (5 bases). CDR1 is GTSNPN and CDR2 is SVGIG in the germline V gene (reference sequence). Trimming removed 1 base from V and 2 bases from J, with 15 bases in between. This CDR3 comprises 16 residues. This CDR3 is CAWSGFGRVAGNTIYF. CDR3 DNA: TGTGCCTGGAGTGGGTTTGGCAGGGTGGCTGGAAACACCATATATTTT.

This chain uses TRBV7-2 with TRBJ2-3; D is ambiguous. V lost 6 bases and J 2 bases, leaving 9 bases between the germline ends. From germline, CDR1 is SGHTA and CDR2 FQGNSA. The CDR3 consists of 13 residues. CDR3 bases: TGTGCCAGCAGAAACAAGTTCACAGATACGCAGTATTTT. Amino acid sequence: CASRNKFTDTQYF. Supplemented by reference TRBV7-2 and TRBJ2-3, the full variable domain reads GAGVSQSPSNKVTEKGKDVELRCDPISGHTALYWYRQSLGQGLEFLIYFQGNSAPDKSGLPSDRFSAERTGGSVSTLTIQRTQQEDSAVYLCASRNKFTDTQYFGPGTRLTVL.

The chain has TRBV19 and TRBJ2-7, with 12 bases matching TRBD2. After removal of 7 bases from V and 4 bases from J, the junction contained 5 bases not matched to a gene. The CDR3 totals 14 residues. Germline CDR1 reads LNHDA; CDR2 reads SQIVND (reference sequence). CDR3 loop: CASMQTSGGYEQYF. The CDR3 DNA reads TGTGCCAGTATGCAGACTAGCGGGGGATACGAGCAGTACTTC.

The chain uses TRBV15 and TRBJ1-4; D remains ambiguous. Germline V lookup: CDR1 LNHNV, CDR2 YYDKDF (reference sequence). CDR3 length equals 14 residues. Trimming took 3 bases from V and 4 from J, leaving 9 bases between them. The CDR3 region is CATSSRAFNEKLFF. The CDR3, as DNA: TGTGCCACCAGCAGCCGGGCCTTTAATGAAAAACTGTTTTTT. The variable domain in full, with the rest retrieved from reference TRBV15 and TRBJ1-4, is DAMVIQNPRYQVTQFGKPVTLSCSQTLNHNVMYWYQQKSSQAPKLLFHYYDKDFNNEADTPDNFQSRRPNTSFCFLDIRSPGLGDTAMYLCATSSRAFNEKLFFGSGTQLSVL.

CDR3 sequence: CASSLVDSVNTEAFF. In DNA form, the CDR3 reads TGCGCCAGCAGCTTGGTGGACAGCGTAAACACTGAAGCTTTCTTT. The chain uses TRBV5-1 and TRBJ1-1, with a tentative D call TRBD1 (6 bases). Per the germline V gene, CDR1 is SGHRS and CDR2 is YFSETQ. There are 15 residues in the CDR3. Trimming pared 0 bases from V and 2 bases from J, leaving 11 bases between.

CDR3 in DNA: TGTGCCACCAGTGATTTAGCCAATGAGCAGTTCTTC. It codes for CATSDLANEQFF. V is TRBV24-1 and J is TRBJ2-1; D unresolved. This CDR3 has 12 residues. V was pared by 1 base and J by 6 bases, with 3 bases between. CDR1 and CDR2 from the germline V gene are KGHDR and SFDVKD.

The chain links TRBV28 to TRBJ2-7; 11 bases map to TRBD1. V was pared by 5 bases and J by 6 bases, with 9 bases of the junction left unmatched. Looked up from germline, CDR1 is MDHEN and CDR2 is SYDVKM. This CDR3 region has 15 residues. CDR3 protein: CASSVGTGGQSEQYF. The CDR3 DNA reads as TGTGCCAGCAGTGTAGGGACAGGGGGACAGTCCGAGCAGTACTTC.

The CDR3 nucleotides are TGTGCCAGCAGTTACCCCGGGGGGTACAGCTCCTACAATGAGCAGTTCTTC. Protein product: CASSYPGGYSSYNEQFF. This sequence joins TRBV6-2 or TRBV6-3 and TRBJ2-1, with 7 bases that match TRBD2. This CDR3 contains 17 residues. V was pared by 2 bases and J by 0 bases, with 7 bases of the junction left unmatched. From germline, CDR1 is MNHEY and CDR2 SVGEGT.

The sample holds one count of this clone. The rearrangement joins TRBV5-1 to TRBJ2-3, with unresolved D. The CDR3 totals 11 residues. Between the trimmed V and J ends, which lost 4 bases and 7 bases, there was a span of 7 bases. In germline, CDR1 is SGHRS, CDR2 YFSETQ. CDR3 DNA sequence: TGCGCCAGCAGCCCCCCGTATACGCAGTATTTT. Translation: CASSPPYTQYF.

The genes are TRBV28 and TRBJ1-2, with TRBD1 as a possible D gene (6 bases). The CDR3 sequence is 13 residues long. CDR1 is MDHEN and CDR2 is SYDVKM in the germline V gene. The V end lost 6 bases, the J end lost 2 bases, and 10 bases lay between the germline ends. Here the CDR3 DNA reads TGTGCCAGCAGAGAGGGACACAACTATGGCTACACCTTC. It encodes CASREGHNYGYTF.

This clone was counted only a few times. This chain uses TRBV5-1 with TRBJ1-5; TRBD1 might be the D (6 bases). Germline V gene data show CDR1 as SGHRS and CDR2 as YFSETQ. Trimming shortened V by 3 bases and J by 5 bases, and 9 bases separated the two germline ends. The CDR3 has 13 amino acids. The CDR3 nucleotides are TGCGCCAGCAGCTGGGGGGCAGATCAGCCCCAGCATTTT. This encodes CASSWGADQPQHF.

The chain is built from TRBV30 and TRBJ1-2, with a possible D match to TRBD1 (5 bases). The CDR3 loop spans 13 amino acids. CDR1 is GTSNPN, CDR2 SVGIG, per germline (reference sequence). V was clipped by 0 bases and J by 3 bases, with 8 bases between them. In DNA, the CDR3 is TGTGCCTGGAGTGTACAGGTTGACTATGGCTACACCTTC. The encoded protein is CAWSVQVDYGYTF.

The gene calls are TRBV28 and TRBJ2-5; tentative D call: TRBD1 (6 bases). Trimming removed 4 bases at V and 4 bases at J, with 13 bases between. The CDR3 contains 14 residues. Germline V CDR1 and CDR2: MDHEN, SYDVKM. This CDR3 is CASSSGTPVETQYF. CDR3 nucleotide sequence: TGTGCCAGCAGTTCCGGGACACCGGTAGAGACCCAGTACTTC.